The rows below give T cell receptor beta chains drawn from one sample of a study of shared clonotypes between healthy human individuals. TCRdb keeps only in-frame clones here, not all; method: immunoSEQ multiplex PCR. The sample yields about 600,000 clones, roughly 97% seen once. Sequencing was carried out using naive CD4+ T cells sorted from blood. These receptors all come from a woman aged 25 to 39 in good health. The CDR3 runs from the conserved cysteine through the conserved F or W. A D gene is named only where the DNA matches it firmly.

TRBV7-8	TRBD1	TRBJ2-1	TGTGCCAGCAGCTTAGCGTTGGGGACAGGGAAAGGGGCAAACAATGAGCAGTTCTTC	CASSLALGTGKGANNEQFF
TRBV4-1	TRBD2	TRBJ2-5	TGCGCCAGCAGCCTGGTGGGGGGGGAGACCCAGTACTTC	CASSLVGGETQYF
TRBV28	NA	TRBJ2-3	TGTGCCAGCAATGGGATAGGAAGCACAGATACGCAGTATTTT	CASNGIGSTDTQYF
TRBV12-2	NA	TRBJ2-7	TGTGCAAGTCGCTCCCGACTAGCGGGATGTGTAAAGCAGTACTTC	CASRSRLAGCVKQYF
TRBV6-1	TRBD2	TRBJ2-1	TGTGCCAGCAGTGAAGCTGCGGGAGCCTACAATGAGCAGTTCTTC	CASSEAAGAYNEQFF
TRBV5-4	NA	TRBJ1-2	TGTGCCAGCAGCTTGGCGGGGGGGGACTATGGCTACACCTTC	CASSLAGGDYGYTF
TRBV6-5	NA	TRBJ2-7	TGTGCCAGCAGTTACCGGTCAAGCGCCTCCTACGAGCAGTACTTC	CASSYRSSASYEQYF
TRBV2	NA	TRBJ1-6	TGTGCCAGCAGAAGAAGCTCCTATAATTCACCCCTCCACTTT	CASRRSSYNSPLHF
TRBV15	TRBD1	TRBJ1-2	TGTGCCACCAGCAAAGGACAGGGGTTATACTATGGCTACACCTTC	CATSKGQGLYYGYTF
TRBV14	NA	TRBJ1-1	TGTGCCAGCAGCCAAGTCAGGACGAACACTGAAGCTTTCTTT	CASSQVRTNTEAFF
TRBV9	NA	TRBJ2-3	TGTGCCAGCAGCGTAGGGGTCGGCGAAGGAACAGATACGCAGTATTTT	CASSVGVGEGTDTQYF